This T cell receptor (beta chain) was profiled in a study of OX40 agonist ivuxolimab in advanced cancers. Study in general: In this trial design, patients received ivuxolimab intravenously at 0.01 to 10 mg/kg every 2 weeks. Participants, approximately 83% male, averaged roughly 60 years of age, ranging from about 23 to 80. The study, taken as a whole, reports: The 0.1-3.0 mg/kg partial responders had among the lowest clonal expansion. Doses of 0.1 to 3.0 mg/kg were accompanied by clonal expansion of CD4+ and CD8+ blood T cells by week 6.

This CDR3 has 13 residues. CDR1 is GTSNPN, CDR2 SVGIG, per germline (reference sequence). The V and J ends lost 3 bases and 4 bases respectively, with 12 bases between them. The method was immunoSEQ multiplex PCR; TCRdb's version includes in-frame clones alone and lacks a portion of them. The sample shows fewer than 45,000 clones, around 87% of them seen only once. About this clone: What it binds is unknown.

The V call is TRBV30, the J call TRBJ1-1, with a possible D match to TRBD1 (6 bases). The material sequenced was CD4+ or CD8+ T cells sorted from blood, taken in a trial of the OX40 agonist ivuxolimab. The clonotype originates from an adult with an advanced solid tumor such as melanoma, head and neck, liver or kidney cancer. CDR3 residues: CAWRVGAATEAFF. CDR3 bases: TGTGCCTGGAGGGTGGGGGCCGCCACTGAAGCTTTCTTT.